This section outlines one TCR beta chain sequence together with its context. Primers used in a second PCR of about 6 to 11 cycles were a sample-barcoded 5' primer and a J-beta primer mix. TCRdb called the 5' RACE reads again in MiXCR, with one record for every CDR3 protein. The sample carries more than 500,000 distinct CDR3 sequences, about 29% recorded once. V was pared by 4 bases and J by 7 bases, with 5 bases of the junction left unmatched. From germline, CDR1 is MNHNS and CDR2 SASEGT. CDR3 length: 14 amino acids. This record belongs to a study of blood T cells in healthy people across ages. This sample also belongs to another study, concerning T cells of mothers and their children.

The TCR originated in a boy younger than 10 in good health. J is TRBJ1-4 and V is TRBV6-1, with TRBD1 identical over 8 bases. The sequencing sample was made of blood. The CDR3 region is CASSVAGGGEKLFF. The CDR3 DNA sequence: TGTGCCAGCAGTGTTGCAGGGGGCGGTGAAAAACTGTTTTTT.